The T cell receptor (beta chain) under discussion was sequenced for a study of T cells in Graves' hyperthyroidism and ophthalmopathy. Only a few counts were recorded for this clonotype. The CDR3 loop spans 11 amino acids. Germline CDR1 reads KGHSH; CDR2 reads LQKENI. The V gene lost 5 bases and the J gene lost 14 bases, with 13 bases spanning the gap. RNA transcripts yielded amplified TCR beta CDR3 regions. Using the HTBI primer set, a first-round RT-PCR was run on the TCR CDR3. MiXCR, run by TCRdb on the multiplex PCR reads, gives a single entry per CDR3 protein. Among roughly 400,000 distinct CDR3 sequences listed, 15% to 19% were seen once.

This TCR was sampled from a woman aged 18-35 years with Graves' hyperthyroidism that later progressed to Graves' ophthalmopathy. The sequencing input was blood. V and J are TRBV18 and TRBJ2-1; the D gene is possibly TRBD2 (6 bases). CDR3 coding DNA: TGTGCCAGCTCATCAGAGCGGGCGGAGTTCTTC. It translates to CASSSERAEFF.